A selection of T cell receptor beta chains follows, all from one sample in a study of beta chain features in type 1 diabetes. Assay: immunoSEQ multiplex PCR; the TCRdb copy retains only in-frame clones and omits some. Here the sample spans some 250,000 clones, approximately 15% being singletons. What was sequenced was naive CD4+ T cells from blood. The receptors come from a man aged 25-40 years with type 1 diabetes. Both conserved end residues are part of each CDR3. The D gene is left open where the match is weak. Not every row has a clone size; where given, it reads once, few, many or a size class.

TRBD1 TRBJ2-7 TRBV18 NA TGTGCCAGCTCAGGGGACAGCCTAGAGCAGTACTTC CASSGDSLEQYF
NA TRBJ2-5 TRBV7-2 few TGTGCCAGCAGCTTTTCAGGTGACGAGACCCAGTACTTC CASSFSGDETQYF
NA TRBJ1-2 TRBV15 few TGTGCCACCAGCTTTAGGGGGGGCCCACCCGACTATGGCTACACCTTC CATSFRGGPPDYGYTF
TRBD1 TRBJ1-1 TRBV30 few TGTGCCTGGAGTGGGACAGGGGCTGAAGCTTTCTTT CAWSGTGAEAFF
NA TRBJ2-7 TRBV6-5 few TGTGCCAGCAGTTACTCCACAGGACGGGAGCAGTACTTC CASSYSTGREQYF
NA TRBJ2-7 TRBV5-1 NA TGCGCCAGCAGCCAGGAGGCAATAGGAGCATACGAGCAGTACTTC CASSQEAIGAYEQYF
NA TRBJ2-7 TRBV7-7 NA TGTGCTAGCAGCCCCCCGAGCTCCTACGAGCAGTACTTC CASSPPSSYEQYF
TRBD2 TRBJ2-1 TRBV30 NA TGTGCCTGGAGAAGCGGGAGGGCCTCCAATGAGCAGTTCTTC CAWRSGRASNEQFF
NA TRBJ1-5 TRBV6-5 few TGTGCCAGCAGTTACTCGGTGGCTCAGCCCCAGCATTTT CASSYSVAQPQHF
TRBD2 TRBJ2-3 TRBV18 few TGTGCCAGCTCACCAGAGGCGGGGGGGCCATCAGATACGCAGTATTTT CASSPEAGGPSDTQYF
TRBD2 TRBJ2-5 TRBV19 few TGTGCCAGTATTTCTAGAGTCGGGGGGGAGGAGACCCAGTACTTC CASISRVGGEETQYF
TRBD1 TRBJ1-1 TRBV6-6 few TGTGCCAGCAGGGGGACAGGGGAGACTGAAGCTTTCTTT CASRGTGETEAFF
TRBD1 TRBJ1-5 TRBV19 few TGTGCCACCGCGGACAGGGCGGATCAGCCCCAGCATTTT CATADRADQPQHF
NA TRBJ1-2 TRBV5-1 NA TGCGCCAGCAGCTTGGCCGAGACACCTAACTATGGCTACACCTTC CASSLAETPNYGYTF
TRBD1 TRBJ2-3 TRBV30 few TGTGCCTGGGGGACAGGGAGCACAGATACGCAGTATTTT CAWGTGSTDTQYF
NA TRBJ2-7 TRBV14 few TGTGCCAGCAGCCAGCAACTCGGCAGAACGGGTCTACAAAACTACGAGCAGTACTTC CASSQQLGRTGLQNYEQYF
NA TRBJ1-2 TRBV5-4 NA TGTGCCAGCAGCCTGGACAGTGGTGGGTATGGCTACACCTTC CASSLDSGGYGYTF
NA TRBJ2-1 TRBV5-6 NA TGTGCCAGCAGCTTGGTCAGTTCTAGCTCCTACAATGAGCAGTTCTTC CASSLVSSSSYNEQFF
TRBD2 TRBJ2-2 TRBV30 NA TGTGCCTGGAGCGGGGGGGGGACCGGGGAGCTGTTTTTT CAWSGGGTGELFF
NA TRBJ2-7 TRBV7-9 NA TGTGCCAGCAGCCCCCCGGGATCCCGCTACGAGCAGTACTTC CASSPPGSRYEQYF
NA TRBJ1-2 TRBV2 NA TGTGCCAGCAGGTCGCGGGCAGGGGACTATGGCTACACCTTC CASRSRAGDYGYTF
NA TRBJ1-1 TRBV13 NA TGTGCCAGCAGCACGACTTCCAGATTTGCCATGAACACTGAAGCTTTCTTT CASSTTSRFAMNTEAFF
NA TRBJ2-5 TRBV2 few TGTGCCAGGGGTAGGGGAGAGACCCAGTACTTC CARGRGETQYF
TRBD1 TRBJ1-2 TRBV19 NA TGTGCCAGTAGGGACAGGGAGAGAGATGGCTACACCTTC CASRDRERDGYTF
NA TRBJ1-2 TRBV6-5 few TGTGCCAGCAGTTACTATGCGGACGCGGGTGGCTACACCTTC CASSYYADAGGYTF
NA TRBJ1-1 TRBV30 NA TGTGCCTGGAGTGTACTAGGTTACACTGAAGCTTTCTTT CAWSVLGYTEAFF
TRBD2 TRBJ2-5 TRBV5-1 few TGCGCCAGCAGCACTGGAACGGGAGGAGGTGTTGAGACCCAGTACTTC CASSTGTGGGVETQYF
NA TRBJ2-7 TRBV5-1 few TGCGCCAGCAGCTTGGGCCCGGTTAGCTCCTACGAGCAGTACTTC CASSLGPVSSYEQYF
NA TRBJ2-7 TRBV5-1 few TGCGCCAGCAGCGAGGGGGGGCAGGGCCCCTACGAGCAGTACTTC CASSEGGQGPYEQYF
TRBD1 TRBJ1-6 TRBV4-1 NA TGCGCCAGCAGCCAAGTTGGAGGGGGCGTGGGGTCACCCCTCCACTTT CASSQVGGGVGSPLHF
NA TRBJ1-5 TRBV6-5 NA TGTGCCAGCGGAGGCAGGCTGAATCAGCCCCAGCATTTT CASGGRLNQPQHF